These 29 T cell receptor beta chains share one sample of origin, sequenced in a study of technical replicates of blood from several donors. The table came from immunoSEQ multiplex PCR; TCRdb's copy has only in-frame clones and leaves some out. The table shows around 73,000 clones, with more than 90% occurring only once. The sequenced sample was PBMCs. The receptors here all came from a human donor in good health. Some clones in this sample may be carry-over from other donors' samples.

The chain combines TRBV10-3 with TRBJ2-2; TRBD2 aligns across 14 bases. This CDR3 has 14 amino acids. Germline V gene lookup returns CDR1 ENHRY and CDR2 SYGVKD. With 10 bases clipped from V and 3 bases from J, the junction kept 1 base outside the gene matches. The CDR3 bases are TGTGCCACGGGACTAGCGGGAGACACCGGGGAGCTGTTTTTT. Translation: CATGLAGDTGELFF.

The rearrangement joins TRBV7-8 to TRBJ2-5, with TRBD1 identical over 10 bases. Germline V gives CDR1 SGHVS, CDR2 FQNEAQ. This CDR3 comprises 15 residues. Germline trimming cut 5 bases from V and 5 bases from J; bases unmatched to any gene: 8. CDR3 DNA: TGTGCCAGCAGCGGAAGACAGGGGGCTGTGGAGACCCAGTACTTC. Amino acid sequence: CASSGRQGAVETQYF. Full variable domain (outside the CDR3, taken from reference TRBV7-8 and TRBJ2-5): GAGVSQSPRYKVAKRGQDVALRCDPISGHVSLFWYQQALGQGPEFLTYFQNEAQLDKSGLPSDRFFAERPEGSVSTLKIQRTQQEDSAVYLCASSGRQGAVETQYFGPGTRLLVL.

The chain recombines TRBV4-2 with TRBJ2-3; the match to TRBD2 covers 10 bases. Germline CDR1 and CDR2: LGHNA and YNFKEQ. The CDR3 covers 16 residues. The junction had 5 bases not matched to a gene; V was cut back by 0 bases and J by 5 bases. The CDR3: CASSQEASGGGDTQYF. For the CDR3, the DNA is TGTGCCAGCAGCCAAGAAGCTAGCGGGGGAGGAGATACGCAGTATTTT.

The chain carries TRBV29-1 and TRBJ1-4, with D unresolved. There are 11 residues in the CDR3. The V end lost 5 bases, the J end lost 4 bases, and 5 bases lay between the germline ends. From germline, CDR1 is SQVTM and CDR2 ANQGSEA. The CDR3 region has the DNA TGCAGCGTTACGAGTAATGAAAAACTGTTTTTT. It specifies CSVTSNEKLFF.

The J gene is TRBJ2-5, the V gene TRBV12-1; TRBD2 reflects the table's D call only, with no check against the DNA. TRBV12-1 is a pseudogene. The CDR3 is made up of 13 amino acids. The CDR3: CASSHDYRETQYF. In DNA, the CDR3 is TGTGCCAGCAGCCACGACTACCGGGAGACCCAGTACTTC.

This clone occurred once. This chain joins TRBV2 and TRBJ1-2; 10 bases fit TRBD1. This CDR3 region has 12 residues. V lost 7 bases and J lost 6; bases outside the gene matches: 2. Germline assignment: CDR1 SNHLY and CDR2 FYNNEI. CDR3 residues: CASTDRGHGYTF. For the CDR3, the DNA is TGTGCCAGCACCGACAGGGGGCATGGCTACACCTTC.

V gene TRBV4-3 combines with J gene TRBJ2-3; 11 nucleotides agree with TRBD2. Germline loops: CDR1 LGHNA, CDR2 YSLEER. This CDR3 comprises 15 residues. V trimming: 3 bases; J trimming: 5 bases; junction bases outside the gene matches: 4. The CDR3 region has the DNA TGCGCCAGCAGCCATAGCGGGGGGGCCGGAGATACGCAGTATTTT. Protein product: CASSHSGGAGDTQYF.

In its sample, this clone was seen once. V gene TRBV6-5 combines with J gene TRBJ2-3, with D maybe TRBD2 (5 bases). Trimming left V 0 bases short and J 0 bases short, with 10 bases between. In germline, CDR1 is MNHEY, CDR2 SVGAGI. The CDR3 runs 16 residues. CDR3: CASSYSRARSTDTQYF. In DNA form, the CDR3 reads TGTGCCAGCAGTTACTCGAGGGCACGCAGCACAGATACGCAGTATTTT.

This rearrangement joins TRBV5-4 to TRBJ2-1; 8 positions match TRBD2. J gave up 7 bases and V 0 bases, and 6 bases lay outside the gene matches. Germline lookup yields CDR1 SGHNT and CDR2 YYREEE (reference sequence). CDR3 length: 15 amino acids. In DNA form, the CDR3 reads TGTGCCAGCAGCTTGGACGGGGGGGCCGGAAATGAGCAGTTCTTC. Its translation is CASSLDGGAGNEQFF.

The gene calls are TRBV19 and TRBJ1-3, with 7 bases fitting TRBD1. The CDR3 runs 15 residues. The V and J ends lost 4 bases and 3 bases, in that order; junction bases with no gene match: 6. Germline V gives CDR1 LNHDA, CDR2 SQIVND (reference sequence). The CDR3 DNA is TGTGCCAGTAGTACAGGGACAGAGATTGGAAACACCATATATTTT. It encodes CASSTGTEIGNTIYF.

This chain uses TRBV7-3 with TRBJ2-5; D might be TRBD2 (5 bases). Per germline, CDR1 SGHTA and CDR2 FQGTGA. Trimming stripped 5 bases from V and 2 bases from J, with 15 bases between. This CDR3 region has 15 residues. The CDR3 sequence is CASSQRTGSQETQYF. The CDR3 DNA reads TGTGCCAGCAGCCAAAGGACTGGATCTCAAGAGACCCAGTACTTC.

The chain links TRBV25-1 to TRBJ1-6; D possibly corresponds to TRBD1 (6 bases). CDR3 length: 13 residues. Germline V gene sequence: CDR1 MGHDK, CDR2 SYGVNS. Trimming stripped 6 bases from V and 4 bases from J, with 7 bases between. CDR3 residues: CASRGQYNSPLHF. The CDR3 DNA follows: TGTGCCAGCAGAGGACAGTATAATTCACCCCTCCACTTT.

V is TRBV6-6 and J is TRBJ2-3; 13 bases match TRBD2. This CDR3 has 16 residues. The junction had 5 bases not matched to a gene; V was cut back by 5 bases and J by 3 bases. CDR1 MNHNY and CDR2 SVGAGI come from the germline V gene (reference sequence). The CDR3 protein is CASSLRTSGSTDTQYF. The CDR3 DNA reads as TGTGCCAGCAGTCTACGGACTAGCGGGAGTACAGATACGCAGTATTTT.

The chain uses TRBV30 and TRBJ2-3; TRBD2 might be the D (5 bases). The length of the CDR3 is 15 residues. Germline loops: CDR1 GTSNPN, CDR2 SVGIG (reference sequence). The ends were cut back, 1 base at V and 2 bases at J, with 13 bases in the middle. CDR3 coding DNA: TGTGCCTGGAGTGATCTGACGGGAATCACAGATACGCAGTATTTT. It is translated as CAWSDLTGITDTQYF.

This sequence joins TRBV11-2 and TRBJ2-1, with TRBD2 identical over 9 bases. The CDR3 runs to 17 residues. CDR1 SGHAT and CDR2 FQNNGV come from the germline V gene. Trimming removed 4 bases from V and 15 bases from J; junction bases left unmatched: 22. DNA of the CDR3: TGTGCCAGCAGCTCTATTAGGTCCTCGCGGGGGGGCAGTAATCGGTTCTTC. Its translation: CASSSIRSSRGGSNRFF.

The J gene is TRBJ2-3, the V gene TRBV29-1; 7 bases align to TRBD1. The junction had 11 bases not matched to a gene; V was cut back by 6 bases and J by 2 bases. From germline, CDR1 is SQVTM and CDR2 ANQGSEA. The CDR3 totals 15 residues. The CDR3 spells CSVRPIQGDTDTQYF. CDR3 DNA: TGCAGCGTCCGACCAATCCAGGGGGACACAGATACGCAGTATTTT.

The V and J genes are TRBV7-2 and TRBJ2-1, with D possibly being TRBD2 (5 bases). V was clipped by 1 base and J by 6 bases, with 16 bases between them. The length of the CDR3 is 16 residues. In germline, CDR1 is SGHTA, CDR2 FQGNSA. CDR3 bases: TGTGCCAGCAGCTTAGGACTAATCGACCCTTTCAATGAGCAGTTCTTC. Translating it yields CASSLGLIDPFNEQFF.

V is TRBV7-8 and J is TRBJ2-3, with TRBD2 identical over 8 bases. Germline values: CDR1 SGHVS, CDR2 FQNEAQ. CDR3 length: 18 residues. With V trimmed by 3 bases and J by 5 bases, 16 bases remained unmatched. The CDR3 bases are TGTGCCAGCAGCTTGCGGCCGTCGGCGGGGGGCTGGATAGATACGCAGTATTTT. This translates into CASSLRPSAGGWIDTQYF.

This clone was counted once. The chain recombines TRBV6-5 with TRBJ2-3; 12 nucleotides align to TRBD2. The CDR3 sequence is 15 residues long. Germline assignment: CDR1 MNHEY and CDR2 SVGAGI. The V and J ends lost 7 bases and 7 bases, in that order; junction bases with no gene match: 9. The CDR3 DNA reads as TGTGCCAGCACACGGCTAGCGGGGGGGCGAAATACGCAGTATTTT. It codes for CASTRLAGGRNTQYF.

V and J are TRBV4-3 and TRBJ2-1; 8 bases agree with TRBD1. Germline V gene data show CDR1 as LGHNA and CDR2 as YSLEER. V shed 0 bases and J 4 bases; nucleotides not matched to a gene: 5. CDR3 length equals 16 residues. This chain's CDR3 is CASSQDHRGFYNEQFF. The DNA of the CDR3 is TGCGCCAGCAGCCAAGATCACAGGGGGTTTTACAATGAGCAGTTCTTC.

The chain combines TRBV4-3 with TRBJ2-6; 10 bases are shared with TRBD1. The ends lost 3 bases at V and 2 bases at J; junction bases unmatched: 1. There are 16 residues in the CDR3. The germline V gene has CDR1 LGHNA and CDR2 YSLEER. The CDR3 sequence: CASSQTGGAGANVLTF. Here the CDR3 DNA reads TGCGCCAGCAGCCAGACAGGGGGCGCTGGGGCCAACGTCCTGACTTTC.

The rearrangement uses TRBV28 and TRBJ1-2; D is perhaps TRBD1 (5 bases). The CDR3 length is 15 residues. Germline V gene sequence: CDR1 MDHEN, CDR2 SYDVKM. The V gene lost 3 bases and the J gene lost 4 bases, with 15 bases spanning the gap. CDR3 in DNA: TGTGCCAGCAGTTTTCCGGACAAGGGGCCCTATGGCTACACCTTC. This sequence encodes CASSFPDKGPYGYTF.

The gene calls are TRBV9 and TRBJ2-5, with a tentative D call TRBD2 (6 bases). Germline V CDR1 and CDR2: SGDLS, YYNGEE. V lost 3 bases and J lost 5, with 17 bases in between. The CDR3 consists of 15 residues. Written as DNA, the CDR3 is TGTGCCAGCAGCGGTGACACGGGAGTACGGGAGACCCAGTACTTC. Protein: CASSGDTGVRETQYF.

J is TRBJ1-2 and V is TRBV6-1; weak D call: TRBD1 (5 bases). From germline, CDR1 is MNHNS and CDR2 SASEGT. V was trimmed by 0 bases and J by 2 bases, leaving 7 bases between them. This CDR3 is built from 14 residues. The DNA of the CDR3 is TGTGCCAGCAGTGAAGCCCCAGGGAACTATGGCTACACCTTC. Protein sequence: CASSEAPGNYGYTF.

This CDR3 reads CASSKRGGVLETQYF. In DNA, the CDR3 is TGTGCCAGCAGTAAGCGGGGGGGCGTTTTGGAGACCCAGTACTTC. The J gene is TRBJ2-5, the V gene TRBV7-2; 10 bases match TRBD2. J gave up 5 bases and V 6 bases, and 9 bases lay outside the gene matches. CDR3 size: 15 residues. In germline, CDR1 is SGHTA, CDR2 FQGNSA.

The V gene is TRBV30, the J gene TRBJ1-6, with TRBD1 identical over 7 bases. The CDR3 consists of 16 residues. Germline-derived CDR1 and CDR2 are GTSNPN and SVGIG (reference sequence). Unmatched junction bases numbered 8, after V lost 0 bases and J lost 6 bases. CDR3 nucleotide sequence: TGTGCCTGGAGTGTACCTTGGGACAGTATTAATTCACCCCTCCACTTT. Translation: CAWSVPWDSINSPLHF.

This clone was picked up one time. The V and J genes are TRBV11-2 and TRBJ1-1; TRBD1 might be the D (5 bases). The germline CDR1 and CDR2 sequences are SGHAT and FQNNGV. V lost 5 bases to trimming and J lost 0 bases, with 10 bases between them. The CDR3 contains 14 residues. CDR3 loop: CASSPRQMNTEAFF. In DNA, the CDR3 is TGTGCCAGCAGCCCCCGACAGATGAACACTGAAGCTTTCTTT. The complete variable domain, with remaining parts taken from reference TRBV11-2 and TRBJ1-1, reads EAGVAQSPRYKIIEKRQSVAFWCNPISGHATLYWYQQILGQGPKLLIQFQNNGVVDDSQLPKDRFSAERLKGVDSTLKIQPAKLEDSAVYLCASSPRQMNTEAFFGQGTRLTVV.

This chain links TRBV19 with TRBJ2-2; D perhaps matches TRBD2 (5 bases). Germline CDR1 is LNHDA and CDR2 is SQIVND (reference sequence). The CDR3 length is 14 residues. V was clipped by 1 base and J by 4 bases, with 7 bases between them. The CDR3 loop reads CASSIGELTGELFF. In DNA, the CDR3 is TGTGCCAGTAGTATAGGGGAGCTCACCGGGGAGCTGTTTTTT.

V usage is TRBV9 and J usage is TRBJ2-1; D remains ambiguous. The V gene lost 1 base and the J gene lost 0 bases, with 8 bases spanning the gap. CDR1 is SGDLS and CDR2 is YYNGEE in the germline V gene. The CDR3 extends over 15 amino acids. CDR3: CASSVSWSSYNEQFF. In nucleotides, the CDR3 is TGTGCCAGCAGCGTATCCTGGAGCTCCTACAATGAGCAGTTCTTC.